The sequence of this T cell receptor beta chain was determined in a study of blood T cell repertoires in COVID-19. The recovered donors of Cohort 3 showed two negative PCRs, clearance, or symptom resolution. The CDR3 is 15 residues long. Germline loops: CDR1 SGHVS, CDR2 FNYEAQ. J was trimmed by 5 bases and V by 5 bases; bases with no gene match: 4. TCRdb's copy holds only in-frame clones and misses some; the assay was immunoSEQ multiplex PCR. The data hold more than 300,000 clones, with around 86% observed a single time. The sequencing sample was made of PBMCs or T cells enriched from blood (not recorded which). This receptor was obtained from a woman in her late teens or twenties who had recovered from COVID-19. The rearrangement links TRBV7-6 to TRBJ2-2, with 11 bases fitting TRBD2. CDR3 DNA: TGTGCCAGCAGCCCAGGGACTAGCGGAACCGGGGAGCTGTTTTTT. It yields the protein CASSPGTSGTGELFF. Together with reference TRBV7-6 and TRBJ2-2, the CDR3 gives the full variable domain: GAGVSQSPRYKVTKRGQDVALRCDPISGHVSLYWYRQALGQGPEFLTYFNYEAQQDKSGLPNDRFSAERPEGSISTLTIQRTEQRDSAMYRCASSPGTSGTGELFFGEGSRLTVL.